This section outlines one TCR beta chain sequence together with its context. The target antigen is unknown. This record comes from a study of PD-1 blockade in mismatch repair-deficient tumors. In the study overall: All were previously treated, progressing patients with about 11 mismatch repair-deficient cancer types. Study conclusions and caveats: After pembrolizumab, tumor-resident clones rose rapidly, then generally contracted before radiologic responses.

Germline trimming cut 2 bases from V and 6 bases from J; bases unmatched to any gene: 9. The germline gives CDR1 MNHEY, CDR2 SVGAGI. This CDR3 is 16 amino acids long. PCR or immunohistochemistry showed mismatch repair deficiency in every enrolled patient. Three pembrolizumab responders had their TCRs sequenced. Sequencing was performed with immunoSEQ multiplex PCR; in TCRdb, only in-frame clones are kept and a portion is missing. This table holds roughly 120,000 clones, 88% found once. The receptor's source is an adult with mismatch repair-deficient cancer. Material: peripheral blood, obtained just over 70 weeks after starting pembrolizumab. This rearrangement joins TRBV6-5 to TRBJ1-5; 8 bases line up with TRBD1. The CDR3 spells CASSYNGDRRSQPQHF. As DNA, the CDR3 is TGTGCCAGCAGTTACAACGGGGACAGGAGGAGTCAGCCCCAGCATTTT.